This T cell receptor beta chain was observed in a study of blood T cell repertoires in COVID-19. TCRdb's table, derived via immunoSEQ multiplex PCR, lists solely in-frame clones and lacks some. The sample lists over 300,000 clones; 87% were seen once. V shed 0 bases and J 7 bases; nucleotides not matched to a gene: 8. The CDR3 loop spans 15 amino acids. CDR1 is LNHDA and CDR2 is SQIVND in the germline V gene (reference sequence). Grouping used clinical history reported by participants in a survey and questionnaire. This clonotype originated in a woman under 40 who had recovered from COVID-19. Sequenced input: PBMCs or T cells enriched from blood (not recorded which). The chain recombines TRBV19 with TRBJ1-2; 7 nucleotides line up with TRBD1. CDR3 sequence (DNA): TGTGCCAGTAGTATAGAGCTGGGACAGCCTGTTGGCTACACCTTC. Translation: CASSIELGQPVGYTF.